This TCR beta chain is from a study of T cells after yellow fever vaccination. This clonotype was seen a few times. MiXCR was run by TCRdb on the 5' RACE reads, yielding one entry per CDR3 protein. The data show more than 45,000 distinct CDR3 sequences, with approximately 6% seen just once and roughly 31% held by the top ten. This material consisted of PBMCs, either bulk or a sorted T-cell subset (CD4+, CD8+, memory, or dextramer-sorted; not recorded which), taken on the day of the yellow fever booster vaccination. This clonotype was obtained from a man younger than 35 who received the YFV17D yellow fever vaccine.

CDR3 residues: CASSQDRVAQETQYF. CDR3 bases: TGCGCCAGCAGCCAAGATCGGGTAGCCCAAGAGACCCAGTACTTC. This chain joins TRBV4-3 and TRBJ2-5; D is uncertain. In germline, CDR1 is LGHNA, CDR2 YSLEER. The ends were cut back, 0 bases at V and 1 base at J, with 9 bases in the middle. The CDR3 extends over 15 amino acids.